These 4 T cell receptor beta chains were all obtained from the same sample, sequenced in a study of cytomegalovirus exposure and HLA in healthy donors. The assay was immunoSEQ multiplex PCR, and TCRdb's table has in-frame clones only and misses some. The table records tens of thousands of clones, approximately 95% of them present only once. Material for sequencing was PBMCs. These receptors were collected from a man younger than 35 in good health and CMV-seropositive.

The J gene is TRBJ2-7, the V gene TRBV19; D is perhaps TRBD1 (6 bases). Germline values: CDR1 LNHDA, CDR2 SQIVND (reference sequence). The CDR3 has 13 amino acids. Trimming removed 5 bases from V and 3 bases from J, with 11 bases in between. CDR3 region: CASSLGHSYEQYF. The CDR3 DNA follows: TGTGCCAGTAGTCTGGGACATAGCTACGAGCAGTACTTC.

In its sample, this clone was seen once. This chain uses TRBV28 with TRBJ2-7, with 7 bases identical to TRBD2. This CDR3 has 15 amino acids. Germline assignment: CDR1 MDHEN and CDR2 SYDVKM. V lost 6 bases and J lost 1; bases outside the gene matches: 9. This CDR3 is CASRRSGPLSYEQYF. CDR3 bases: TGTGCCAGCAGACGTAGCGGGCCCCTATCCTACGAGCAGTACTTC.

V and J are TRBV7-3 and TRBJ2-1; 9 bases align to TRBD2. V lost 0 bases and J lost 8; bases outside the gene matches: 5. The CDR3 runs 15 residues. The germline V gene has CDR1 SGHTA and CDR2 FQGTGA. CDR3 in amino acids: CASSLTGSGSDEQFF. CDR3 nucleotide sequence: TGTGCCAGCAGCTTAACTGGTAGCGGGAGTGATGAGCAGTTCTTC.

The chain uses TRBV5-1 and TRBJ2-7; 9 bases are shared with TRBD1. CDR1 and CDR2 (germline): SGHRS, YFSETQ. With 3 bases clipped from V and 0 bases from J, the junction kept 4 bases outside the gene matches. This CDR3 contains 15 residues. CDR3 amino acids: CASSSTGGLSYEQYF. The CDR3 bases are TGCGCCAGCAGCTCAACAGGGGGCCTCTCCTACGAGCAGTACTTC. The variable domain in full, completed from reference TRBV5-1 and TRBJ2-7, reads KAGVTQTPRYLIKTRGQQVTLSCSPISGHRSVSWYQQTPGQGLQFLFEYFSETQRNKGNFPGRFSGRQFSNSRSEMNVSTLELGDSALYLCASSSTGGLSYEQYFGPGTRLTVT.